The 21 T cell receptor beta chains in this list originate from one sample, sequenced in a study of T cell responses to AZD1222 COVID-19 vaccine. Some clones are missing from TCRdb's copy, which holds only in-frame ones; the method was immunoSEQ multiplex PCR. The sample yields roughly 120,000 clones, about 90% seen once. Specimen: peripheral blood, collected on day 0 of AZD1222 vaccination. The source is an adult in good health.

This chain uses TRBV9 with TRBJ1-2, with TRBD1 matching over 10 bases. The CDR3 runs to 15 residues. Germline V gene sequence: CDR1 SGDLS, CDR2 YYNGEE. V lost 3 bases to trimming and J lost 4 bases; unmatched junction nucleotides: 6. The CDR3 sequence is CASSADRGQAYGYTF. The CDR3 coding sequence is TGTGCCAGCAGCGCTGACAGGGGGCAGGCCTATGGCTACACCTTC. Together with reference TRBV9 and TRBJ1-2, the CDR3 gives the full variable domain: DSGVTQTPKHLITATGQRVTLRCSPRSGDLSVYWYQQSLDQGLQFLIQYYNGEERAKGNILERFSAQQFPDLHSELNLSSLELGDSALYFCASSADRGQAYGYTFGSGTRLTVV.

The rearrangement uses TRBV3-1 (or the pseudogene TRBV3-2) and TRBJ2-1, with 11 bases matching TRBD2. The J segment lost 3 bases and the V segment lost 1 base, leaving 5 bases of the junction unmatched. Germline values: CDR1 LGHDT, CDR2 YNNKEL (reference sequence). The CDR3 spans 17 residues. The CDR3 DNA is TGTGCCAGCAGCCAAGGAGGGACTAGCGGAAGCTACAATGAGCAGTTCTTC. Protein sequence: CASSQGGTSGSYNEQFF.

The V gene is TRBV11-3, the J gene TRBJ2-1; D could derive from TRBD1 or TRBD2 (5 bases each). This CDR3 has 14 amino acids. Germline CDR1 is SGHNT and CDR2 is YENEEA. V dropped 1 base and J dropped 7 bases, with 11 bases sitting between them. In DNA, the CDR3 is TGTGCCAGCAGCTTAGGAGGGGTCAAGAATGAGCAGTTCTTC. Translating it yields CASSLGGVKNEQFF.

V gene TRBV6-6 combines with J gene TRBJ1-4; D is possibly TRBD1 (5 bases). V lost 5 bases, J lost 5 bases, and 18 bases lay in between. The germline V gene has CDR1 MNHNY and CDR2 SVGAGI (reference sequence). CDR3 size: 16 residues. The DNA of the CDR3 is TGTGCCAGCAGTCGGAGTGGGGCAGGGTCAAATGAAAAACTGTTTTTT. This encodes CASSRSGAGSNEKLFF.

The chain carries TRBV7-2 and TRBJ2-7, with TRBD2 matching 14 bases. V shed 4 bases and J 2 bases; nucleotides not matched to a gene: 10. The CDR3 length is 18 residues. Germline V CDR1 and CDR2: SGHTA, FQGNSA. CDR3 bases: TGTGCCAGCAGCTCTCGGGGGCAGGGACTAGCGGGAGCCTACGAGCAGTACTTC. Amino acids: CASSSRGQGLAGAYEQYF.

This chain connects TRBV19 to TRBJ1-2, with 8 bases identical to TRBD1. V dropped 6 bases and J dropped 2; count of bases not matched to a gene: 8. This CDR3 is 15 amino acids long. Germline assignment: CDR1 LNHDA and CDR2 SQIVND (reference sequence). The CDR3: CASRRAGGLNYGYTF. The CDR3 DNA reads as TGTGCCAGTAGAAGGGCAGGGGGCTTGAACTATGGCTACACCTTC.

The rearrangement uses TRBV18 and TRBJ1-4; maybe TRBD1 (5 bases). The V gene lost 3 bases and the J gene lost 2 bases, with 10 bases spanning the gap. Per germline, CDR1 KGHSH and CDR2 LQKENI. The CDR3 consists of 15 residues. CDR3 nucleotide sequence: TGTGCCAGCTCACCTCGGGGCTATACTAATGAAAAACTGTTTTTT. Its translation: CASSPRGYTNEKLFF.

This clone was recorded only once. The chain has TRBV28 and TRBJ2-4; maybe TRBD1 (6 bases). The CDR3 is made up of 16 amino acids. The V and J ends lost 2 bases and 3 bases respectively, with 14 bases between them. Looked up from germline, CDR1 is MDHEN and CDR2 is SYDVKM. The CDR3 loop reads CASSLTSGVVKNIQYF. The CDR3 region has the DNA TGTGCCAGCAGTTTAACCTCAGGGGTGGTCAAAAACATTCAGTACTTC.

The chain joins TRBV9 to TRBJ1-2; D remains ambiguous. Trimming took 3 bases from V and 2 from J, leaving 11 bases between them. Per germline, CDR1 SGDLS and CDR2 YYNGEE. The CDR3 totals 14 residues. In DNA form, the CDR3 reads TGTGCCAGCAGCGGGAGCTCGGGGAACTATGGCTACACCTTC. This gives the protein CASSGSSGNYGYTF.

This clone was found once. J is TRBJ1-2 and V is TRBV15; 10 positions match TRBD1. The V segment lost 8 bases and the J segment 6 bases; nucleotides outside the gene matches: 6. Germline-derived CDR1 and CDR2 are LNHNV and YYDKDF (reference sequence). CDR3 size: 13 residues. The CDR3 nucleotides are TGTGCCACCGTCGCGACAGGGGGCAATGGCTACACCTTC. Its protein product is CATVATGGNGYTF. Together with reference TRBV15 and TRBJ1-2, the CDR3 gives the full variable domain: DAMVIQNPRYQVTQFGKPVTLSCSQTLNHNVMYWYQQKSSQAPKLLFHYYDKDFNNEADTPDNFQSRRPNTSFCFLDIRSPGLGDTAMYLCATVATGGNGYTFGSGTRLTVV.

In nucleotides, the CDR3 is TGTGCCAGCAGCTTAGCGGCGGGGGGAGCGAGGGCCCTCCACTTT. This gives the protein CASSLAAGGARALHF. The V call is TRBV7-9, the J call TRBJ1-6; D possibly corresponds to TRBD1 (5 bases). The germline V and J ends were trimmed by 0 bases and 14 bases, with 17 bases remaining between them. From germline, CDR1 is SEHNR and CDR2 FQNEAQ (reference sequence). The CDR3 has 15 amino acids. The full variable domain, in which reference TRBV7-9 and TRBJ1-6 provide the parts outside the CDR3, is DTGVSQNPRHKITKRGQNVTFRCDPISEHNRLYWYRQTLGQGPEFLTYFQNEAQLEKSRLLSDRFSAERPKGSFSTLEIQRTEQGDSAMYLCASSLAAGGARALHFGNGTRLTVT.

The V call is TRBV4-2, the J call TRBJ1-6; 7 bases fit TRBD1. Germline V lookup: CDR1 LGHNA, CDR2 YNFKEQ. This CDR3 has 15 amino acids. With V trimmed by 0 bases and J by 12 bases, 8 bases remained unmatched. The CDR3 region has the DNA TGTGCCAGCAGCCAAGATGTAGGGGGCGACGAACCCCTCCACTTT. Its translation is CASSQDVGGDEPLHF.

This sequence joins TRBV28 and TRBJ1-1; TRBD1 matches 9 bases. The length of the CDR3 is 16 residues. The V segment lost 6 bases and the J segment 5 bases; nucleotides outside the gene matches: 13. Germline V lookup: CDR1 MDHEN, CDR2 SYDVKM. In nucleotides, the CDR3 is TGTGCCAGCAGCCCGCCGCCGGGACAGGGATTAACTGAAGCTTTCTTT. This translates into CASSPPPGQGLTEAFF. Based on the CDR3 plus reference TRBV28 and TRBJ1-1, the full variable domain is DVKVTQSSRYLVKRTGEKVFLECVQDMDHENMFWYRQDPGLGLRLIYFSYDVKMKEKGDIPEGYSVSREKKERFSLILESASTNQTSMYLCASSPPPGQGLTEAFFGQGTRLTVV.

The V gene is TRBV7-2, the J gene TRBJ1-2; a weak D match, TRBD1 (6 bases). Germline-derived CDR1 and CDR2 are SGHTA and FQGNSA. The CDR3 totals 14 residues. Trimming stripped 5 bases from V and 8 bases from J, with 18 bases between. For the CDR3, the DNA is TGTGCCAGCAGCCCTAGGAGATCGGACAGCGGCTACACCTTC. It yields the protein CASSPRRSDSGYTF. The complete variable domain, with remaining parts taken from reference TRBV7-2 and TRBJ1-2, reads GAGVSQSPSNKVTEKGKDVELRCDPISGHTALYWYRQSLGQGLEFLIYFQGNSAPDKSGLPSDRFSAERTGGSVSTLTIQRTQQEDSAVYLCASSPRRSDSGYTFGSGTRLTVV.

The chain is built from TRBV19 and TRBJ1-2; D unresolved. The V end lost 3 bases, the J end lost 0 bases, and 11 bases lay between the germline ends. This CDR3 is built from 15 residues. CDR1 and CDR2 from the germline V gene are LNHDA and SQIVND (reference sequence). CDR3 DNA sequence: TGTGCCAGTAGTATCTCGGCCGGAGCTAACTATGGCTACACCTTC. Its protein is CASSISAGANYGYTF. Complete variable domain (other parts from reference TRBV19 and TRBJ1-2): DGGITQSPKYLFRKEGQNVTLSCEQNLNHDAMYWYRQDPGQGLRLIYYSQIVNDFQKGDIAEGYSVSREKKESFPLTVTSAQKNPTAFYLCASSISAGANYGYTFGSGTRLTVV.

This clone has only one observation. CDR3 in DNA: TGTGCCAGCCTTCTCCCAGAGACAGGGGGCTACACCTTC. Translated, it gives CASLLPETGGYTF. The rearrangement joins TRBV19 to TRBJ1-2; the match to TRBD1 covers 7 bases. This CDR3 comprises 13 residues. The V and J ends lost 9 bases and 8 bases, in that order; junction bases with no gene match: 12. CDR1 is LNHDA and CDR2 is SQIVND in the germline V gene (reference sequence).

The chain joins TRBV18 to TRBJ2-4; D gene ambiguous. Trimming stripped 3 bases from V and 0 bases from J, with 6 bases between. The germline gives CDR1 KGHSH, CDR2 LQKENI. There are 14 residues in the CDR3. The CDR3 region has the DNA TGTGCCAGCTCACCCGGCATAGCCAAAAACATTCAGTACTTC. This translates into CASSPGIAKNIQYF.

The sample holds one count of this clone. A read error is likely, as this CDR3 ends without the conserved phenylalanine or tryptophan. It is unclear where the CDR3 begins or ends on the DNA, so no DNA is shown, and the CDR3 is as TCRdb lists it. The chain joins TRBV7-9 to TRBJ1-2. Germline CDR1 and CDR2: SEHNR and FQNEAQ (reference sequence). The CDR3 spans 11 amino acids, including both terminal residues. CDR3: CASSADGSLTV.

This clone was observed once. The chain is built from TRBV6-2 or TRBV6-3 and TRBJ2-1, with D possibly TRBD2 on 6 matching bases. This CDR3 spans 18 amino acids. V was cut by 0 bases and J by 5 bases, with 20 bases left in between. Germline values: CDR1 MNHEY, CDR2 SVGEGT. The CDR3 DNA follows: TGTGCCAGCAGTTACTCGAGTATGGCGGGAATAAAAAACAATGAGCAGTTCTTC. Its translation is CASSYSSMAGIKNNEQFF.

V gene TRBV7-9 combines with J gene TRBJ2-1; a weak D match, TRBD2 (7 bases). V gave up 2 bases and J gave up 7 bases, with 18 bases separating them. Germline V gene data show CDR1 as SEHNR and CDR2 as FQNEAQ (reference sequence). The CDR3 runs to 16 residues. This CDR3 reads CASSLRTGGLWNEQFF. Here the CDR3 DNA reads TGTGCCAGCAGCTTAAGGACGGGGGGCCTTTGGAATGAGCAGTTCTTC.

The chain joins TRBV4-1 to TRBJ1-1; D remains unclear. The CDR3 is made up of 15 amino acids. Germline values: CDR1 MGHRA, CDR2 YSYEKL. V was shortened by 1 base and J by 8 bases, with 17 bases between the two germline ends. CDR3 sequence (DNA): TGCGCCAGCAGCCAAGCCCGGACCGAAGCAACCGAAGCTTTCTTT. Protein: CASSQARTEATEAFF.